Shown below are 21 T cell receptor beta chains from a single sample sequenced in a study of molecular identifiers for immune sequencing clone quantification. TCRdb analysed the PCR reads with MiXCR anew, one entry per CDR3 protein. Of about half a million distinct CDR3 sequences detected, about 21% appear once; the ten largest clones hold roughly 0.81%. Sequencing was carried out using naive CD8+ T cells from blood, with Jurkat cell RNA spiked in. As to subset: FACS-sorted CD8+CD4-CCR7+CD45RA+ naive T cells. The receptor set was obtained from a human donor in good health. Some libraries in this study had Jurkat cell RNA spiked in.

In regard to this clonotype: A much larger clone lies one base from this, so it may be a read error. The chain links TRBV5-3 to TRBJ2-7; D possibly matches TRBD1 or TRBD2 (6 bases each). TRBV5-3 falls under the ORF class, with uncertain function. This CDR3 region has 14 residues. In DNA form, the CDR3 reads TGTGCCAGCAGCTTGGAGGGGGTCCGGCACGAGCAGTACTTC. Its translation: CASSLEGVRHEQYF.

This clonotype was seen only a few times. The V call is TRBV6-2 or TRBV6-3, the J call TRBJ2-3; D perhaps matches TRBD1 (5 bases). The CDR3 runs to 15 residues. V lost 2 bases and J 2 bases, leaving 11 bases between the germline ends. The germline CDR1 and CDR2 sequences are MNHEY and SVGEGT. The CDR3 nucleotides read TGTGCCAGCAGTTACGGGCAGGGCGTCACAGATACGCAGTATTTT. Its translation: CASSYGQGVTDTQYF.

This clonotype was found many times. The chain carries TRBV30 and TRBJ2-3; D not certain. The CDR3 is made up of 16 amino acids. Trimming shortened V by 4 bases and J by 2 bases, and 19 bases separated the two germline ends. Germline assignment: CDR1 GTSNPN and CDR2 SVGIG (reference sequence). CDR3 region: CAWTLDISEFTDTQYF. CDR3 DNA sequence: TGTGCCTGGACCCTAGACATCTCGGAGTTCACAGATACGCAGTATTTT.

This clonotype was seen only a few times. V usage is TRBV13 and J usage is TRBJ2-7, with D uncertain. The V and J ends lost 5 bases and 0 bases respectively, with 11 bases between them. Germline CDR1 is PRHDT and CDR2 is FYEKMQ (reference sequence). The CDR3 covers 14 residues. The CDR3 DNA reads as TGTGCCAGCAGCGAAAGAGTGAGCTCCTACGAGCAGTACTTC. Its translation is CASSERVSSYEQYF. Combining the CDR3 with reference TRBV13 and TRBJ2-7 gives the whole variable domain AAGVIQSPRHLIKEKRETATLKCYPIPRHDTVYWYQQGPGQDPQFLISFYEKMQSDKGSIPDRFSAQQFSDYHSELNMSSLELGDSALYFCASSERVSSYEQYFGPGTRLTVT.

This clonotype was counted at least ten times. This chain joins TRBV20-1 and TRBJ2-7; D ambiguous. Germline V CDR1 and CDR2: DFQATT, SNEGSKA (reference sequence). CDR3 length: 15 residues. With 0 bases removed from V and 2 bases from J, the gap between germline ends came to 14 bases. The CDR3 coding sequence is TGCAGTGCTAGAGAACCAATCGCTCCGCCCTACGAGCAGTACTTC. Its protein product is CSAREPIAPPYEQYF.

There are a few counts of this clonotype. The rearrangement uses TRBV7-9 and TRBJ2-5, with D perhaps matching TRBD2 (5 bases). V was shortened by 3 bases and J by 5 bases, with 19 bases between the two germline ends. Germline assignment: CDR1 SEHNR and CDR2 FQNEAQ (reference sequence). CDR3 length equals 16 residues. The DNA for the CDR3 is TGTGCCAGCAGCTTTGCTCTAGCTAGAGCGGTTGAGACCCAGTACTTC. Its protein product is CASSFALARAVETQYF. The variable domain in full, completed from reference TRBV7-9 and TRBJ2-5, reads DTGVSQNPRHKITKRGQNVTFRCDPISEHNRLYWYRQTLGQGPEFLTYFQNEAQLEKSRLLSDRFSAERPKGSFSTLEIQRTEQGDSAMYLCASSFALARAVETQYFGPGTRLLVL.

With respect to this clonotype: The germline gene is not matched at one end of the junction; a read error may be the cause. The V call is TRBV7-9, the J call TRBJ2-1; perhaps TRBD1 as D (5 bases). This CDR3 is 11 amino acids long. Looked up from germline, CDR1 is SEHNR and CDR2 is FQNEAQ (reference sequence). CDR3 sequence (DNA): TGTGCCAGCAGCTTCGGACATCCCCCCCTCTTC. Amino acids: CASSFGHPPLF. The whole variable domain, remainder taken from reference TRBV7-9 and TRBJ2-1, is DTGVSQNPRHKITKRGQNVTFRCDPISEHNRLYWYRQTLGQGPEFLTYFQNEAQLEKSRLLSDRFSAERPKGSFSTLEIQRTEQGDSAMYLCASSFGHPPLFGPGTRLTVL.

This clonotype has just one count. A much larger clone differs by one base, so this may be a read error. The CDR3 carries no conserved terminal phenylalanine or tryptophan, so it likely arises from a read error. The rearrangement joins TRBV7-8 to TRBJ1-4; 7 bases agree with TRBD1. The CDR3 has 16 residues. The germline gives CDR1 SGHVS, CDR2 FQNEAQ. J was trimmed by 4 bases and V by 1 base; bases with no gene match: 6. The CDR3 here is CASSLVTGAYNEKLFL. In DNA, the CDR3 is TGTGCCAGCAGCTTAGTTACAGGGGCGTATAATGAAAAACTGTTTCTT.

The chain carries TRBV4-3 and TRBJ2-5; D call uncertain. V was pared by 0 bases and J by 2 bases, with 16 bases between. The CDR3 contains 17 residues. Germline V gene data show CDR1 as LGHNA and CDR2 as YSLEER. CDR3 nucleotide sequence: TGCGCCAGCAGCCAAGATCTCGATGGTTGGCGGCAAGAGACCCAGTACTTC. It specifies CASSQDLDGWRQETQYF.

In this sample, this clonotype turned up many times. The CDR3 protein is CASSTGQGSSYEQYF. The CDR3 region has the DNA TGTGCCAGTAGTACCGGACAGGGGAGCTCCTACGAGCAGTACTTC. This chain joins TRBV19 and TRBJ2-7, with 9 nucleotides matching TRBD1. Germline CDR1 and CDR2: LNHDA and SQIVND (reference sequence). V was clipped by 4 bases and J by 0 bases; unmatched bases: 4. The CDR3 spans 15 residues.

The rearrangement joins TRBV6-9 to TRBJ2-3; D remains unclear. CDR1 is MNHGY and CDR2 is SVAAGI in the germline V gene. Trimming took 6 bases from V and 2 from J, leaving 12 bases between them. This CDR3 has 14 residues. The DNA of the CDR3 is TGTGCCAGCAGCCGCAGACAACACACAGATACGCAGTATTTT. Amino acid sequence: CASSRRQHTDTQYF.

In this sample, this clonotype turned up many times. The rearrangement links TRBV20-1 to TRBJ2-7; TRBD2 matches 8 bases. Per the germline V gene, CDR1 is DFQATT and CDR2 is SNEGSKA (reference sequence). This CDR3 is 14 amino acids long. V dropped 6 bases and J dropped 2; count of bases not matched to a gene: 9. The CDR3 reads CSAIPRGEAYEQYF. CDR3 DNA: TGCAGTGCAATCCCGCGGGGGGAAGCCTACGAGCAGTACTTC.

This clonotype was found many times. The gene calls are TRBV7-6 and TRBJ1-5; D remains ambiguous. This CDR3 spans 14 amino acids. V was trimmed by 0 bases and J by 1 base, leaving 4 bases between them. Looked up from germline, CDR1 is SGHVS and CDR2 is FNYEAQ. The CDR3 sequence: CASSLAGSNQPQHF. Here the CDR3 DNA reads TGTGCCAGCAGCTTAGCTGGAAGCAATCAGCCCCAGCATTTT.

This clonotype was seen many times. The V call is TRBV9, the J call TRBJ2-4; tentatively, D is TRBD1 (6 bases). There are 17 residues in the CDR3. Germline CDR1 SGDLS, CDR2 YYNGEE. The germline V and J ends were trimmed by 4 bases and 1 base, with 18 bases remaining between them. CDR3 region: CASSTFGQPSAKNIQYF. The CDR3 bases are TGTGCCAGCAGCACCTTCGGACAGCCGTCCGCCAAAAACATTCAGTACTTC.

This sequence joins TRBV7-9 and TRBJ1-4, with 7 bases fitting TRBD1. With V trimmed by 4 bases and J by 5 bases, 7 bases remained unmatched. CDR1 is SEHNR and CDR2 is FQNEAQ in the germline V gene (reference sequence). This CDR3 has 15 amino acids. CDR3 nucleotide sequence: TGTGCCAGCAGCTCTACAGGGGCCCGAAATGAAAAACTGTTTTTT. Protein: CASSSTGARNEKLFF.

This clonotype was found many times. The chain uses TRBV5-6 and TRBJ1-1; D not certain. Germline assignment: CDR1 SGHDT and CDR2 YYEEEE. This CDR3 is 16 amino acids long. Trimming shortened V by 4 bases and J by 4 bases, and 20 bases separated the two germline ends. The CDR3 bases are TGTGCCAGCAGCCGCTTGTCCTGGGGAAAGGGCACTGAAGCTTTCTTT. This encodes CASSRLSWGKGTEAFF.

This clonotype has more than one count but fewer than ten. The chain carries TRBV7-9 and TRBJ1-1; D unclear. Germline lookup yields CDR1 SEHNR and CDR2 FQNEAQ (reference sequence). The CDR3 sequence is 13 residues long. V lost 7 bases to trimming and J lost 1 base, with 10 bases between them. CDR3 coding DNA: TGTGCCAGCACCCCCCGAGGGAACACTGAAGCTTTCTTT. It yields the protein CASTPRGNTEAFF. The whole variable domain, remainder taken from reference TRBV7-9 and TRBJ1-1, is DTGVSQNPRHKITKRGQNVTFRCDPISEHNRLYWYRQTLGQGPEFLTYFQNEAQLEKSRLLSDRFSAERPKGSFSTLEIQRTEQGDSAMYLCASTPRGNTEAFFGQGTRLTVV.

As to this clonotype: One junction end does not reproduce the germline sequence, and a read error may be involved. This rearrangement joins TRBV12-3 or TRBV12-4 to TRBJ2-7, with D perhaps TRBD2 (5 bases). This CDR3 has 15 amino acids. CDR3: CASSPLGILSYERYF. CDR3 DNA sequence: TGTGCCAGCAGCCCCCTCGGGATCCTCTCCTACGAGCGGTACTTC.

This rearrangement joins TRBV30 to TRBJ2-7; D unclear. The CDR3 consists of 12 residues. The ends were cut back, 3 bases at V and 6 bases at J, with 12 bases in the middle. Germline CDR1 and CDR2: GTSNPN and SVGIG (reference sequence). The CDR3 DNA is TGTGCCTGGAGCGGACCCTCGGGCGAGCAGTACTTC. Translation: CAWSGPSGEQYF.

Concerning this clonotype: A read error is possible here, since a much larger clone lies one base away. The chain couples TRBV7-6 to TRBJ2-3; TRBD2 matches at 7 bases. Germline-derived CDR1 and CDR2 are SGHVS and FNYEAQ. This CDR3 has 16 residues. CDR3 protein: CASNLAESGGTDTQYF. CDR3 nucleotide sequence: TGTGCCAGCAACTTAGCGGAGTCGGGAGGAACAGATACGCAGTATTTT.

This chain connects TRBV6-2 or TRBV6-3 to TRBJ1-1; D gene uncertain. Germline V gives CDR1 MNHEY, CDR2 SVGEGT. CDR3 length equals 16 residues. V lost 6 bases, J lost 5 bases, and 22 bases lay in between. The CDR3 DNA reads TGTGCCAGCAGCCCTACCAGAAACTTTCGTTGGACTGAAGCTTTCTTT. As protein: CASSPTRNFRWTEAFF.